This entry is about one TCR beta chain. Assignments of participants to cohorts depended upon their own reported clinical history. These data are taken from a study of blood T cell repertoires in COVID-19. J lost 0 bases, V lost 2 bases, and 4 bases had no gene match. The CDR3 has 17 residues. From germline, CDR1 is SGDLS and CDR2 YYNGEE. Clones were read by immunoSEQ multiplex PCR, and TCRdb kept only the in-frame ones, dropping some. In the table there are under 300,000 clones, roughly 93% of which are singletons. Sequenced material: PBMCs or T cells enriched from blood (not recorded which). The rearrangement links TRBV9 to TRBJ2-3, with 12 bases aligning to TRBD2. The clonotype originates from a woman aged 40-49 years with acute COVID-19. The CDR3 sequence: CASSVGLAGSSTDTQYF. The CDR3, as DNA: TGTGCCAGCAGCGTTGGACTAGCGGGATCTAGCACAGATACGCAGTATTTT.